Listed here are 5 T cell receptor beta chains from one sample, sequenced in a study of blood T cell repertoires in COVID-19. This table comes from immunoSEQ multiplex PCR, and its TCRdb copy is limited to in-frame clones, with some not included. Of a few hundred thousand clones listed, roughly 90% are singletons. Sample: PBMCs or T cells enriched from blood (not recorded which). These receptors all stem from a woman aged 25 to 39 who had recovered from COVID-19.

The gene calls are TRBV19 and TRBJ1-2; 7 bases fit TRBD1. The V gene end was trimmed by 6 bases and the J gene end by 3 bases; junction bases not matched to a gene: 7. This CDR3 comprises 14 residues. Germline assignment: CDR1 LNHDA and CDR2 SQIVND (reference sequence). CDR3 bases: TGTGCCAGTAGGCCTAAGGGGGCAGACTATGGCTACACCTTC. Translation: CASRPKGADYGYTF. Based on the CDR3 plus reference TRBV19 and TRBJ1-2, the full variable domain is DGGITQSPKYLFRKEGQNVTLSCEQNLNHDAMYWYRQDPGQGLRLIYYSQIVNDFQKGDIAEGYSVSREKKESFPLTVTSAQKNPTAFYLCASRPKGADYGYTFGSGTRLTVV.

For the CDR3, the DNA is TGTGCCAGCAGCTCGAGGGCGCCGGGGGGGCAAAGGGCCCAGTACTTC. Translating it yields CASSSRAPGGQRAQYF. This chain links TRBV7-2 with TRBJ2-5; 8 nucleotides match TRBD2. Per germline, CDR1 SGHTA and CDR2 FQGNSA. This CDR3 region has 16 residues. After removal of 4 bases from V and 9 bases from J, the junction contained 16 bases not matched to a gene.

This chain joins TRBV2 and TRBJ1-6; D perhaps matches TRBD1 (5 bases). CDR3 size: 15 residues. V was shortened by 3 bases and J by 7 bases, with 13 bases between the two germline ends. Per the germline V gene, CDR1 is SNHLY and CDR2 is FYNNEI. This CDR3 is CASSDGRRTNSPLHF. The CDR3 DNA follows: TGTGCCAGCAGTGATGGGCGCCGGACAAATTCACCCCTCCACTTT.

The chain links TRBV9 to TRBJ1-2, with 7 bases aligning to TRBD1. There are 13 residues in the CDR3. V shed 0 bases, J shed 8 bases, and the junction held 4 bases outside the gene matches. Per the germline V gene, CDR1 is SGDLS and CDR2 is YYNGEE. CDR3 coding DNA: TGTGCCAGCAGCGTAGAACAGGGGCAGGGCTACACCTTC. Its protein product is CASSVEQGQGYTF.

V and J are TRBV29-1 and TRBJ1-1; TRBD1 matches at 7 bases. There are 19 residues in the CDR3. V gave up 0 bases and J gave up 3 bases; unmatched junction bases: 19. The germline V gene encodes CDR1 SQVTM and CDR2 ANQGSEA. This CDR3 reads CSVEDLGSGGGLKDTEAFF. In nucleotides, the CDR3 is TGCAGCGTTGAAGATTTAGGGTCGGGAGGGGGCTTGAAGGACACTGAAGCTTTCTTT. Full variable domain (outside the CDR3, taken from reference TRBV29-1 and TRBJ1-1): SAVISQKPSRDICQRGTSLTIQCQVDSQVTMMFWYRQQPGQSLTLIATANQGSEATYESGFVIDKFPISRPNLTFSTLTVSNMSPEDSSIYLCSVEDLGSGGGLKDTEAFFGQGTRLTVV.